This note documents a single T cell receptor beta chain sequence. V dropped 3 bases and J dropped 0 bases, with 21 bases sitting between them. Germline V gives CDR1 KGHSH, CDR2 LQKENI. The CDR3 has 19 amino acids. This sample is part of a study of blood T cell repertoires in COVID-19. Method: immunoSEQ multiplex PCR; TCRdb's copy keeps in-frame clones and lacks some. The table has over 200,000 clones, 89% seen once. The specimen sequenced was peripheral blood. This clonotype was obtained from a woman aged 40 to 50 with acute or convalescent COVID-19. The chain has TRBV18 and TRBJ1-5, with no clear D. The CDR3 DNA reads TGTGCCAGCTCACCGTTGACACGGCCCTACCTTTATAGCAATCAGCCCCAGCATTTT. Protein sequence: CASSPLTRPYLYSNQPQHF.